One sample yielded the 20 T cell receptor beta chains listed below, sequenced in a study of T cell responses to AZD1222 COVID-19 vaccine. Repertoires were generated with immunoSEQ multiplex PCR, while TCRdb's copy carries only in-frame clones and drops some. The data show under 95,000 clones, roughly 87% seen once. The source was peripheral blood, collected on day 0 of AZD1222 vaccination. The receptors originated from an adult in good health.

This chain links TRBV5-6 with TRBJ2-7; D assignment may be TRBD1 or TRBD2 (7 bases each). Trimming removed 4 bases at V and 4 bases at J, with 12 bases between. Germline assignment: CDR1 SGHDT and CDR2 YYEEEE. The CDR3 is 13 residues long. The CDR3 loop reads CASSLQGGYEQYF. CDR3 sequence (DNA): TGTGCCAGCAGCCTCCAGGGGGGGTACGAGCAGTACTTC.

The rearrangement uses TRBV12-3 or TRBV12-4 and TRBJ1-2; D possibly corresponds to TRBD1 (6 bases). V was clipped by 6 bases and J by 7 bases, with 15 bases between them. CDR3 length: 13 residues. Written as DNA, the CDR3 is TGTGCCAGCAGCACCACACAGGGCCGTGGCTACACCTTC. Encoded protein: CASSTTQGRGYTF.

This clone was observed a few times. The V call is TRBV30, the J call TRBJ1-1, with unresolved D. V lost 5 bases, J lost 5 bases, and 9 bases lay in between. Germline CDR1 is GTSNPN and CDR2 is SVGIG (reference sequence). This CDR3 spans 11 amino acids. CDR3 region: CAWALGTEAFF. Here the CDR3 DNA reads TGTGCCTGGGCGCTTGGGACTGAAGCTTTCTTT.

This sequence joins TRBV11-2 and TRBJ2-7; 13 bases agree with TRBD2. Germline V lookup: CDR1 SGHAT, CDR2 FQNNGV. V shed 5 bases, J shed 7 bases, and the junction held 5 bases outside the gene matches. The CDR3 is 14 residues long. CDR3 coding DNA: TGTGCCAGCAGCCGGACTAGCGGGAGTCATGAGCAGTACTTC. Its protein product is CASSRTSGSHEQYF.

The genes are TRBV12-5 and TRBJ1-1, with 8 bases fitting TRBD1. The CDR3 spans 17 residues. CDR1 is LGHNT and CDR2 is FRNRAP in the germline V gene. V shed 0 bases, J shed 3 bases, and the junction held 9 bases outside the gene matches. The CDR3 coding sequence is TGTGCTAGTGGTTTGGTAACCAGGGGGCGGTTTGACACTGAAGCTTTCTTT. Translated, it gives CASGLVTRGRFDTEAFF.

V is TRBV2 and J is TRBJ1-6; D perhaps matches TRBD1 (6 bases). V was clipped by 7 bases and J by 8 bases, with 15 bases between them. This CDR3 comprises 14 residues. Germline assignment: CDR1 SNHLY and CDR2 FYNNEI. The DNA for the CDR3 is TGTGCCAGCAAATACAGGGAGACGGATTCACCCCTCCACTTT. It specifies CASKYRETDSPLHF.

The chain uses TRBV7-8 and TRBJ2-1; 16 positions agree with TRBD2. CDR1 is SGHVS and CDR2 is FQNEAQ in the germline V gene. This CDR3 is 16 amino acids long. Trimming at V came to 5 bases and at J to 12 bases, leaving 10 bases not matched to a gene. DNA of the CDR3: TGTGCCAGCAGCCAGGGGGGGACTAGCGGGAGGGCCGGGCAGTTCTTC. Translating it yields CASSQGGTSGRAGQFF.

The rearrangement joins TRBV2 to TRBJ1-2, with D hard to call. CDR3 length equals 14 residues. Trimming removed 6 bases from V and 4 bases from J, with 15 bases in between. From germline, CDR1 is SNHLY and CDR2 FYNNEI. The CDR3 DNA reads TGTGCCAGCAGCTTAAGCCTACAAGGCTATGGCTACACCTTC. The encoded protein is CASSLSLQGYGYTF. The full variable domain, with the rest looked up from reference TRBV2 and TRBJ1-2, is EPEVTQTPSHQVTQMGQEVILRCVPISNHLYFYWYRQILGQKVEFLVSFYNNEISEKSEIFDDQFSVERPDGSNFTLKIRSTKLEDSAMYFCASSLSLQGYGYTFGSGTRLTVV.

V usage is TRBV2 and J usage is TRBJ1-4; D is perhaps TRBD1 (5 bases). V was shortened by 6 bases and J by 3 bases, with 11 bases between the two germline ends. This CDR3 spans 14 amino acids. Germline CDR1 and CDR2: SNHLY and FYNNEI. The chain's CDR3 is CASSEQGANEKLFF. The CDR3 bases are TGTGCCAGCAGCGAGCAGGGTGCTAATGAAAAACTGTTTTTT.

The chain uses TRBV15 and TRBJ2-2; possibly TRBD1 for D (6 bases). The V end was cut by 1 base, the J end by 0 bases, with 6 bases between. Germline assignment: CDR1 LNHNV and CDR2 YYDKDF (reference sequence). The CDR3 has 15 amino acids. CDR3 bases: TGTGCCACCAGCAGAGGGGGGCCGAACACCGGGGAGCTGTTTTTT. Translating gives CATSRGGPNTGELFF.

This chain uses TRBV28 with TRBJ2-3; the D is unclear. Germline-derived CDR1 and CDR2 are MDHEN and SYDVKM. Between the trimmed V and J ends, which lost 3 bases and 10 bases, there was a span of 14 bases. The CDR3 loop spans 13 amino acids. The CDR3 coding sequence is TGTGCCAGCAGTTTGATTCGTAGGGATCCGCAGTATTTT. Residues: CASSLIRRDPQYF.

The V call is TRBV7-2, the J call TRBJ1-2, with D tentatively TRBD1 (5 bases). V was clipped by 2 bases and J by 7 bases, with 14 bases between them. CDR1 SGHTA and CDR2 FQGNSA come from the germline V gene. The CDR3 extends over 14 amino acids. The CDR3 reads CASSLMKGNVGYTF. CDR3 nucleotide sequence: TGTGCCAGCAGCTTAATGAAGGGGAATGTTGGCTACACCTTC.

The chain recombines TRBV5-8 with TRBJ2-5, with TRBD2 matching over 10 bases. Germline-derived CDR1 and CDR2 are SGHTS and YDEGEE. The CDR3 has 16 residues. V lost 0 bases, J lost 6 bases, and 8 bases stayed unmatched. The CDR3 DNA is TGTGCCAGCAGCTTGGTGCCAGCGGGAGGGGGGAAGACCCAGTACTTC. It specifies CASSLVPAGGGKTQYF.

This chain connects TRBV5-1 to TRBJ1-4; D gene unclear. Trimming shortened V by 0 bases and J by 3 bases, and 12 bases separated the two germline ends. CDR1 is SGHRS and CDR2 is YFSETQ in the germline V gene. This CDR3 is built from 16 residues. The CDR3 DNA follows: TGCGCCAGCAGCTTGGGGGCTCGGGCAGCTAATGAAAAACTGTTTTTT. Amino acids: CASSLGARAANEKLFF.

This clone was observed once. The V gene is TRBV4-2, the J gene TRBJ2-1; 9 positions match TRBD2. J lost 3 bases, V lost 0 bases, and 9 bases had no gene match. The germline CDR1 and CDR2 sequences are LGHNA and YNFKEQ. The CDR3 spans 18 residues. Here the CDR3 reads CASSQDRPLTSGYNEQFF. CDR3 sequence (DNA): TGTGCCAGCAGCCAAGATCGCCCCCTGACTAGCGGCTACAATGAGCAGTTCTTC.

The gene calls are TRBV5-1 and TRBJ2-5; the D is unclear. This CDR3 contains 13 residues. Germline-derived CDR1 and CDR2 are SGHRS and YFSETQ. V was trimmed by 4 bases and J by 4 bases, leaving 11 bases between them. CDR3 sequence reads: CASSEAARETQYF. The CDR3 coding sequence is TGCGCCAGCAGCGAGGCAGCGCGAGAGACCCAGTACTTC.

This clone is a singleton in its sample. The rearrangement joins TRBV18 to TRBJ2-1; D not resolved. Trimming removed 6 bases at V and 0 bases at J, with 9 bases between. This CDR3 contains 14 residues. CDR1 KGHSH and CDR2 LQKENI come from the germline V gene. The CDR3 spells CASSQSGSYNEQFF. The CDR3 coding sequence is TGTGCCAGCTCCCAGTCGGGCTCCTACAATGAGCAGTTCTTC.

This clone was found once. This chain joins TRBV12-3 or TRBV12-4 and TRBJ2-2; the D is unclear. Deletions cut 7 bases from V and 6 bases from J, with 12 bases between. The CDR3 is 13 amino acids. The CDR3 sequence is CASTPETPGELFF. The CDR3 DNA reads as TGTGCCAGCACTCCCGAGACCCCCGGGGAGCTGTTTTTT.

The genes are TRBV4-1 and TRBJ2-7; D not certain. The CDR3 extends over 16 amino acids. V was trimmed by 0 bases and J by 1 base, leaving 13 bases between them. In germline, CDR1 is MGHRA, CDR2 YSYEKL. The CDR3 here is CASSQDPGGVSYEQYF. The CDR3, as DNA: TGCGCCAGCAGCCAAGACCCCGGCGGAGTTTCCTACGAGCAGTACTTC.

CDR3: CASSLGLAGTNEQFF. As DNA, the CDR3 is TGTGCCAGCAGCTTAGGGCTAGCGGGGACCAATGAGCAGTTCTTC. V is TRBV11-3 and J is TRBJ2-1, with TRBD2 identical over 9 bases. The CDR3 is 15 amino acids. Germline CDR1 SGHNT, CDR2 YENEEA. After removal of 1 base from V and 6 bases from J, the junction contained 4 bases not matched to a gene.